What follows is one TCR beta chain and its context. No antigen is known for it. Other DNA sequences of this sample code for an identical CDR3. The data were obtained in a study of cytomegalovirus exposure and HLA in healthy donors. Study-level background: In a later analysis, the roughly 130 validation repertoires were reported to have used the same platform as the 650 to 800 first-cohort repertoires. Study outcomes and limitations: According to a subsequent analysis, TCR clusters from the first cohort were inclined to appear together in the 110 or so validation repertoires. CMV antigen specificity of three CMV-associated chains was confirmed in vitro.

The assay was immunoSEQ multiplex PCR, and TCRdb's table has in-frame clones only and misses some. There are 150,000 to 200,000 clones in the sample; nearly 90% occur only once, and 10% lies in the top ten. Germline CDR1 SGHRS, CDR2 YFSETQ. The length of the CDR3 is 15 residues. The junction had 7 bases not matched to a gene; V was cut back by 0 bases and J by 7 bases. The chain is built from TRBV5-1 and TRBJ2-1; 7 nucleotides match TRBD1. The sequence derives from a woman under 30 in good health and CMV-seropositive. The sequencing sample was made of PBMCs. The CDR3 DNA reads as TGCGCCAGCAGCTTGGGACAGGGTTTATGGAATGAGCAGTTCTTC. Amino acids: CASSLGQGLWNEQFF. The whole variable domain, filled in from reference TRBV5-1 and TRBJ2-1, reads KAGVTQTPRYLIKTRGQQVTLSCSPISGHRSVSWYQQTPGQGLQFLFEYFSETQRNKGNFPGRFSGRQFSNSRSEMNVSTLELGDSALYLCASSLGQGLWNEQFFGPGTRLTVL.